This T cell receptor (beta chain) was sequenced in a study of CD8 T cells in ankylosing spondylitis. This clonotype came up once. Its antigen remains unidentified. MiXCR, run by TCRdb on the 5' RACE reads, gives a single entry per CDR3 protein. Here the sample spans about 450,000 distinct CDR3 sequences, approximately 26% being singletons. The germline gives CDR1 DFQATT, CDR2 SNEGSKA (reference sequence). The CDR3 loop spans 15 amino acids. Losses at the gene ends were 3 bases for V and 2 bases for J; bases not matched to a gene: 7. Findings and limits, study-wide: Within ankylosing spondylitis blood, a TCR beta motif made up of several highly homologous variants appeared to be characteristic.

The sequenced sample was blood, either unsorted or a sorted T cell fraction (not recorded which). The receptor comes from a male donor with ankylosing spondylitis. This chain links TRBV20-1 with TRBJ2-5; 9 nucleotides agree with TRBD2. CDR3 in amino acids: CSARPGLAKQETQYF. CDR3 coding DNA: TGCAGTGCTAGGCCCGGACTAGCGAAACAAGAGACCCAGTACTTC.